This is a list of T cell receptor beta chains from one sample in a study of beta chain features in type 1 diabetes. Here immunoSEQ multiplex PCR was the method, and the copy in TCRdb shows in-frame clones only, minus some. Here the sample spans around 240,000 clones, about 10% being singletons. Sequenced material: naive CD4+ T cells from blood. The origin of the receptors is a woman aged 18-30 years in good health. The CDR3 runs from the conserved cysteine through the conserved F or W. Each record gives: J gene, clone size, V gene, CDR3 protein. The size field is filled for only some rows; it gives once, few, many or a size class.

TRBJ2-7 NA TRBV6-5 CASRGQSYEQYF
TRBJ1-2 few TRBV30 CAWSVGAGGYTF
TRBJ2-7 many TRBV23-1 CASSLPQTLHYEQYF
TRBJ2-5 NA TRBV14 CASSQVGAQTQYF
TRBJ2-3 few TRBV5-4 CASSSTSTDTQYF
TRBJ1-4 few TRBV25-1 CASRARGATNEKLFF
TRBJ2-7 NA TRBV4-2 CASSQERTSGFSYEQYF
TRBJ2-7 many TRBV30 CACKRKSHEQYF
TRBJ2-3 many TRBV5-6 CASSLGLVEDTQYF
TRBJ1-1 few TRBV6-6 CASAERTEAFF
TRBJ1-2 NA TRBV30 CAWSAQGGYTF
TRBJ2-3 NA TRBV7-9 CASSSLLAGVSTDTQYF
TRBJ2-3 few TRBV15 CATSTRRASTDTQYF
TRBJ2-3 NA TRBV7-8 CASTTSRLGLAVTDTQYF
TRBJ2-7 few TRBV12-5 CASREGASYEQYF
TRBJ1-1 NA TRBV19 CASRPLTVLNTEAFF
TRBJ2-2 many TRBV7-7 CASRPGVGTGELFF
TRBJ1-2 NA TRBV6-1 CASSINRVPGGYTF